Listed below are T cell receptor beta chains from one sample, sequenced in a study of early T cells in non-severe SARS-CoV-2 infection. MiXCR, run by TCRdb on the 5' RACE reads, gives a single entry per CDR3 protein. The sample includes about 81,000 distinct CDR3 sequences, around 6% seen only once; the top ten take less than 8%. Sequencing was done on a sample of whole blood. These receptors originate from an adult who was a healthcare worker with PCR-confirmed SARS-CoV-2 infection or an uninfected control (not recorded which). CDR3s include the opening cysteine and the closing phenylalanine or tryptophan. D genes are given only for firm matches. Clone size is not always given. Where it is, it says once, few, many or a class for expanded clones.

cdr3_aa: CASSLAGASTDTQYF
cdr3_nt: TGTGCCAGCAGCTTAGCGGGGGCTAGCACAGATACGCAGTATTTT
j_call: TRBJ2-3
clone_size: many
d_call: TRBD2
v_call: TRBV25-1

cdr3_aa: CASSRRDSSYEQYF
cdr3_nt: TGTGCCAGTAGCCGCCGGGACAGCTCCTACGAGCAGTACTTC
j_call: TRBJ2-7
clone_size: -
d_call: TRBD1
v_call: TRBV19

cdr3_aa: CASSLTGFDQPQHF
cdr3_nt: TGTGCCAGCAGTTTGACAGGGTTTGATCAGCCCCAGCATTTT
j_call: TRBJ1-5
clone_size: -
d_call: TRBD1
v_call: TRBV28

cdr3_aa: CASSPPTGNFYEQYF
cdr3_nt: TGCGCCAGCAGCCCCCCGACAGGGAACTTCTACGAGCAGTACTTC
j_call: TRBJ2-7
clone_size: -
d_call: TRBD1
v_call: TRBV5-1

cdr3_aa: CASSLTGSIGVHEQYF
cdr3_nt: TGTGCCAGCAGTTTAACGGGATCGATCGGCGTCCACGAGCAGTACTTC
j_call: TRBJ2-7
clone_size: many
d_call: -
v_call: TRBV28

cdr3_aa: CSAPRTVNQPQHF
cdr3_nt: TGCAGTGCTCCTAGGACAGTCAATCAGCCCCAGCATTTT
j_call: TRBJ1-5
clone_size: few
d_call: -
v_call: TRBV20-1

cdr3_aa: CASSRGTGTYEQYF
cdr3_nt: TGCGCCAGCAGCCGGGGGACTGGGACCTACGAGCAGTACTTC
j_call: TRBJ2-7
clone_size: many
d_call: -
v_call: TRBV4-1

cdr3_aa: CAISWGGGSTDTQYF
cdr3_nt: TGTGCCATCAGTTGGGGCGGGGGAAGCACAGATACGCAGTATTTT
j_call: TRBJ2-3
clone_size: -
d_call: TRBD2
v_call: TRBV10-3

cdr3_aa: CATLRDSPETQYF
cdr3_nt: TGTGCCACCCTCCGGGACTCCCCTGAGACCCAGTACTTC
j_call: TRBJ2-5
clone_size: many
d_call: -
v_call: TRBV6-6

cdr3_aa: CASGSGNQPQHF
cdr3_nt: TGTGCTAGTGGTTCGGGTAATCAGCCCCAGCATTTT
j_call: TRBJ1-5
clone_size: few
d_call: -
v_call: TRBV12-5

cdr3_aa: CSARDPTQGGNSPLHF
cdr3_nt: TGCAGTGCTAGAGATCCCACGCAAGGGGGTAATTCACCCCTCCACTTT
j_call: TRBJ1-6
clone_size: many
d_call: -
v_call: TRBV20-1

cdr3_aa: CSASMGSGANVLTF
cdr3_nt: TGCAGTGCTAGTATGGGCTCTGGGGCCAACGTCCTGACTTTC
j_call: TRBJ2-6
clone_size: many
d_call: -
v_call: TRBV20-1

cdr3_aa: CSAPRDTEAFF
cdr3_nt: TGCAGTGCTCCGAGGGACACTGAAGCTTTCTTT
j_call: TRBJ1-1
clone_size: many
d_call: -
v_call: TRBV20-1

cdr3_aa: CASSQGNFGTLDNEQFF
cdr3_nt: TGCGCCAGCAGCCAAGGTAACTTCGGGACTCTAGACAATGAGCAGTTCTTC
j_call: TRBJ2-1
clone_size: few
d_call: -
v_call: TRBV4-3

cdr3_aa: CASSPRQGNQPQHF
cdr3_nt: TGTGCCAGCTCACCACGGCAGGGCAATCAGCCCCAGCATTTT
j_call: TRBJ1-5
clone_size: many
d_call: -
v_call: TRBV18

cdr3_aa: CSAASGQLYEQYF
cdr3_nt: TGCAGTGCTGCCTCAGGGCAGCTCTACGAGCAGTACTTC
j_call: TRBJ2-7
clone_size: many
d_call: -
v_call: TRBV20-1

cdr3_aa: CASRKPGSTDTQYF
cdr3_nt: TGTGCCAGCAGGAAACCAGGGAGCACAGATACGCAGTATTTT
j_call: TRBJ2-3
clone_size: few
d_call: -
v_call: TRBV6-6

cdr3_aa: CSVEVGQGSNTGELFF
cdr3_nt: TGCAGCGTTGAAGTCGGGCAGGGTTCGAACACCGGGGAGCTGTTTTTT
j_call: TRBJ2-2
clone_size: few
d_call: -
v_call: TRBV29-1

cdr3_aa: CASSLGTGVLAPLHF
cdr3_nt: TGCGCCAGCAGCTTGGGGACAGGGGTCCTCGCACCCCTCCACTTT
j_call: TRBJ1-6
clone_size: -
d_call: TRBD1
v_call: TRBV5-1

cdr3_aa: CSAIRASGLPNEQFF
cdr3_nt: TGCAGTGCTATCCGGGCTAGCGGGTTGCCGAATGAGCAGTTCTTC
j_call: TRBJ2-1
clone_size: few
d_call: TRBD2
v_call: TRBV20-1

cdr3_aa: CASSLTSGGINTGELFF
cdr3_nt: TGTGCCAGCAGCCTAACTAGCGGGGGAATAAACACCGGGGAGCTGTTTTTT
j_call: TRBJ2-2
clone_size: few
d_call: TRBD2
v_call: TRBV12-3/TRBV12-4

cdr3_aa: CASSIGSEQFF
cdr3_nt: TGTGCCAGCTCCATAGGGAGTGAGCAGTTCTTC
j_call: TRBJ2-1
clone_size: many
d_call: -
v_call: TRBV6-5

cdr3_aa: CSAPTSGSWRETQYF
cdr3_nt: TGCAGTGCCCCTACTAGCGGGAGCTGGAGAGAGACCCAGTACTTC
j_call: TRBJ2-5
clone_size: -
d_call: TRBD2
v_call: TRBV20-1

cdr3_aa: CSFQSATNEKLFF
cdr3_nt: TGCAGCTTCCAGAGTGCAACTAATGAAAAACTGTTTTTT
j_call: TRBJ1-4
clone_size: many
d_call: -
v_call: TRBV20-1